Shown below are 8 T cell receptor beta chains from a single sample sequenced in a study of Ad26.COV2.S vaccination and SARS-CoV-2 variants. Measured with immunoSEQ multiplex PCR; TCRdb has only the in-frame clones, and not every one. This sample has some 350,000 clones; about 92% occur once, and the top ten carry roughly 3.9%. The specimen comprised peripheral blood, sampled after recovery from COVID-19. The receptors were sampled from a human donor who had recovered from COVID-19.

This chain links TRBV29-1 with TRBJ1-3, with a tentative D call TRBD1 (6 bases). Deletions cut 3 bases from V and 4 bases from J, with 19 bases between. The germline CDR1 and CDR2 sequences are SQVTM and ANQGSEA. The CDR3 runs 16 residues. The CDR3 DNA is TGCAGCGTTGAGGGACACGGCCTTTTCTGGGGAAACACCATATATTTT. Its protein is CSVEGHGLFWGNTIYF.

The rearrangement joins TRBV7-9 to TRBJ1-2; D may be TRBD1 (5 bases). Trimming left V 4 bases short and J 4 bases short, with 13 bases between. The CDR3 runs to 14 residues. Germline values: CDR1 SEHNR, CDR2 FQNEAQ (reference sequence). The CDR3 region is CASSSTGTVYGYTF. The DNA of the CDR3 is TGTGCCAGCAGCTCGACCGGGACGGTCTATGGCTACACCTTC.

The rearrangement links TRBV9 to TRBJ1-6; D perhaps matches TRBD1 (5 bases). CDR1 and CDR2 (germline): SGDLS, YYNGEE. CDR3 length: 14 residues. V was pared by 0 bases and J by 5 bases, with 6 bases between. CDR3: CASSVGGDNSPLHF. The CDR3 coding sequence is TGTGCCAGCAGCGTAGGAGGGGATAATTCACCCCTCCACTTT.

CDR3 sequence (DNA): TGTGCCAGTAGTATGCGGCTCGTCGGGGGGGTTCACACCGGGGAGCTGTTTTTT. It translates to CASSMRLVGGVHTGELFF. V is TRBV19 and J is TRBJ2-2, with 8 bases fitting TRBD2. The V gene's germline CDR1 is LNHDA and CDR2 SQIVND (reference sequence). The trim removed 3 bases at V and 3 bases at J, leaving 12 bases unmatched. CDR3 size: 18 residues.

The chain is built from TRBV7-9 and TRBJ2-5, with no clear D. Germline CDR1 is SEHNR and CDR2 is FQNEAQ (reference sequence). The CDR3 runs to 12 residues. The germline V and J ends were trimmed by 8 bases and 5 bases, with 12 bases remaining between them. CDR3 sequence: CASGSSIETQYF. The CDR3 coding sequence is TGTGCCAGCGGTTCCAGCATCGAGACCCAGTACTTC. The full variable domain, completed using reference TRBV7-9 and TRBJ2-5, is DTGVSQNPRHKITKRGQNVTFRCDPISEHNRLYWYRQTLGQGPEFLTYFQNEAQLEKSRLLSDRFSAERPKGSFSTLEIQRTEQGDSAMYLCASGSSIETQYFGPGTRLLVL.

As to this clone: A junction end diverges from the germline sequence, so it may reflect a read error. The rearrangement joins TRBV11-1 to TRBJ1-2; a weak D match, TRBD1 (6 bases). Germline loops: CDR1 SGHAT, CDR2 FQDESV (reference sequence). This CDR3 is built from 10 residues. The CDR3 loop reads CPSSRGGYTF. The CDR3, as DNA: TGTCCCAGCAGCAGGGGTGGCTACACCTTC.

The J gene is TRBJ2-1, the V gene TRBV11-2; D gene uncertain. V was pared by 4 bases and J by 0 bases, with 13 bases between. This CDR3 spans 16 amino acids. Per the germline V gene, CDR1 is SGHAT and CDR2 is FQNNGV. The CDR3 loop is CASSSQPSNSYNEQFF. Here the CDR3 DNA reads TGTGCCAGCAGCTCTCAACCTAGTAACTCCTACAATGAGCAGTTCTTC.

The chain links TRBV19 to TRBJ1-4; 10 positions match TRBD1. With 5 bases clipped from V and 7 bases from J, the junction kept 4 bases outside the gene matches. CDR1 is LNHDA, CDR2 SQIVND, per germline (reference sequence). This CDR3 has 14 residues. The CDR3: CASSPRDRGEKLFF. Here the CDR3 DNA reads TGTGCCAGTAGTCCCCGGGACAGGGGTGAAAAACTGTTTTTT. Supplemented by reference TRBV19 and TRBJ1-4, the full variable domain reads DGGITQSPKYLFRKEGQNVTLSCEQNLNHDAMYWYRQDPGQGLRLIYYSQIVNDFQKGDIAEGYSVSREKKESFPLTVTSAQKNPTAFYLCASSPRDRGEKLFFGSGTQLSVL.